Reported below is one T cell receptor (beta chain). Trimming took 0 bases from V and 4 from J; bases not matched to a gene: 9. From germline, CDR1 is KGHSH and CDR2 LQKENI. The CDR3 covers 16 residues. The entry originates in a study of T cell responses to AZD1222 COVID-19 vaccine. Using immunoSEQ multiplex PCR, the repertoire was profiled, and TCRdb retains in-frame clones only, with some absent. The repertoire holds roughly 87,000 clones, with approximately 90% as singletons. The chain carries TRBV18 and TRBJ2-7; 7 nucleotides line up with TRBD1. The sequences come from peripheral blood, collected 28 days after the second AZD1222 dose. The receptor comes from an adult who received the AZD1222 COVID-19 vaccine. DNA for the CDR3: TGTGCCAGCTCACCACCGGGAAAAGGACAGGCTTACGAGCAGTACTTC. It is translated as CASSPPGKGQAYEQYF.